This TCR beta chain was obtained from a study of human thymus T cells. Study conclusions and caveats: Related research has reported that thymic repertoires overlap highly among unrelated individuals.

Repertoires were generated with immunoSEQ multiplex PCR, while TCRdb's copy carries only in-frame clones and drops some. This table has 120,000 or so clones, about 95% appearing once. About this clone itself: Its antigen remains unidentified.

Surgeons resected thymus tissue during corrective heart surgery. Losses at the gene ends were 4 bases for V and 2 bases for J; bases not matched to a gene: 6. There are 15 residues in the CDR3. CDR1 is SGHAT and CDR2 is FQNNGV in the germline V gene. The rearrangement joins TRBV11-2 to TRBJ1-1; 8 nucleotides agree with TRBD1. The sample was thymus tissue. This receptor was obtained from a boy less than two years old with a congenital heart defect but otherwise immunologically healthy. CDR3 in amino acids: CASSCKGQDNTEAFF. The CDR3 bases are TGTGCCAGCAGCTGCAAGGGACAGGACAACACTGAAGCTTTCTTT.